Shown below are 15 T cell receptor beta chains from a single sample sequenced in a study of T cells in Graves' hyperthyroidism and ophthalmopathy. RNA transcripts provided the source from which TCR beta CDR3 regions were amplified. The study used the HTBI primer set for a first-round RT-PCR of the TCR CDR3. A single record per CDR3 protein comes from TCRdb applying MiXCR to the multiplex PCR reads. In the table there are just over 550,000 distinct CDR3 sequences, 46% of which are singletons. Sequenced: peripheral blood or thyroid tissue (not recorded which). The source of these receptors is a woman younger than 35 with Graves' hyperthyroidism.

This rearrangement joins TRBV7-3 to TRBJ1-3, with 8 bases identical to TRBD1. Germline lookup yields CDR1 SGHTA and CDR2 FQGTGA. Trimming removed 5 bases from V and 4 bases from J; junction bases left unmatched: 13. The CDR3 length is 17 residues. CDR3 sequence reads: CASSLSRTGWIGNTIYF. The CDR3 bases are TGTGCCAGCAGCCTATCCCGGACAGGGTGGATCGGAAACACCATATATTTT.

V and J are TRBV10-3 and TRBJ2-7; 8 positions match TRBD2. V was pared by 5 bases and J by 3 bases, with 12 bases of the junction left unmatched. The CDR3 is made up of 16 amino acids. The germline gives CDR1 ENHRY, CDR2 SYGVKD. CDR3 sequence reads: CAISPSGVAGFYEQYF. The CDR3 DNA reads TGTGCCATCAGTCCTAGTGGGGTAGCGGGATTCTACGAGCAGTACTTC.

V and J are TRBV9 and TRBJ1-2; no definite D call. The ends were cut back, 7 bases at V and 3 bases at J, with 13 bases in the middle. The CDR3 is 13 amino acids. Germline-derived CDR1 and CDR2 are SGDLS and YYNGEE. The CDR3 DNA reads TGTGCCAGCTCACCAAGGAAGGACTATGGCTACACCTTC. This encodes CASSPRKDYGYTF. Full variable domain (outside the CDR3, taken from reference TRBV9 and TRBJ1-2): DSGVTQTPKHLITATGQRVTLRCSPRSGDLSVYWYQQSLDQGLQFLIQYYNGEERAKGNILERFSAQQFPDLHSELNLSSLELGDSALYFCASSPRKDYGYTFGSGTRLTVV.

In nucleotides, the CDR3 is TGTGCCAGCGTCCTCGGTGGGTCCAAGCCCCACGAGCAGTACTTC. Encoded protein: CASVLGGSKPHEQYF. This chain links TRBV2 with TRBJ2-7; D is undetermined. Germline CDR1 SNHLY, CDR2 FYNNEI. The V end was cut by 8 bases, the J end by 5 bases, with 22 bases between. The CDR3 loop spans 15 amino acids.

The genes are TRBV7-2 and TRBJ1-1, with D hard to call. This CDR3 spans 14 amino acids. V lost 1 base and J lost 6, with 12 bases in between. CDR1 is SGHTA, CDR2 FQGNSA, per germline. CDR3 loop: CASSLDRVASEAFF. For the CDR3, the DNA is TGTGCCAGCAGCTTAGATCGGGTCGCGTCTGAAGCTTTCTTT.

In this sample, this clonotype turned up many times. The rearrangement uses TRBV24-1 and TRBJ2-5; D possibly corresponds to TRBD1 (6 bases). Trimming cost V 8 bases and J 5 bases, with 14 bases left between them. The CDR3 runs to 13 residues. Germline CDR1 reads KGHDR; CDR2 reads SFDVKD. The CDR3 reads CATTSGQGETQYF. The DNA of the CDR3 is TGTGCCACCACCTCCGGTCAGGGGGAGACCCAGTACTTC.

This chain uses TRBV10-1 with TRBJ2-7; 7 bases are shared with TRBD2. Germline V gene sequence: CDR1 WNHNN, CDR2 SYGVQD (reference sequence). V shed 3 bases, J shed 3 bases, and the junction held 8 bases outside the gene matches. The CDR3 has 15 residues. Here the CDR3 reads CASSDVAGGIYEQYF. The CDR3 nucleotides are TGCGCCAGCAGTGATGTAGCGGGTGGGATCTACGAGCAGTACTTC.

CDR3 loop: CASSRLQGWGTEAFF. CDR3 nucleotides: TGTGCCAGCAGCCGCCTACAGGGGTGGGGCACTGAAGCTTTCTTT. V and J are TRBV14 and TRBJ1-1; 7 bases align to TRBD1. The CDR3 has 15 amino acids. Germline V gives CDR1 SGHDN, CDR2 FVKESK. V shed 4 bases and J 4 bases; nucleotides not matched to a gene: 9.

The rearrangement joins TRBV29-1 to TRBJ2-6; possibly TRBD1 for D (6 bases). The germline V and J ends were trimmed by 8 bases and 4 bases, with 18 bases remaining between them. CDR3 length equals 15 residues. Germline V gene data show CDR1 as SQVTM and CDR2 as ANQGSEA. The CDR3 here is CSRQAGYAGANVLTF. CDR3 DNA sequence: TGCAGCCGACAGGCAGGGTATGCAGGGGCCAACGTCCTGACTTTC. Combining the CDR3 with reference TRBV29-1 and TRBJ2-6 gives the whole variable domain SAVISQKPSRDICQRGTSLTIQCQVDSQVTMMFWYRQQPGQSLTLIATANQGSEATYESGFVIDKFPISRPNLTFSTLTVSNMSPEDSSIYLCSRQAGYAGANVLTFGAGSRLTVL.

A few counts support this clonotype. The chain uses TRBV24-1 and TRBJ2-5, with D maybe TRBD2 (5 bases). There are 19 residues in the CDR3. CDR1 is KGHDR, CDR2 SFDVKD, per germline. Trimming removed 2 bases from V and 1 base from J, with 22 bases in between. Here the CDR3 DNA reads TGTGCCACCAGTGATTCTGGGTCGTTGGAGGCAGCCTCCCAAGAGACCCAGTACTTC. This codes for CATSDSGSLEAASQETQYF.

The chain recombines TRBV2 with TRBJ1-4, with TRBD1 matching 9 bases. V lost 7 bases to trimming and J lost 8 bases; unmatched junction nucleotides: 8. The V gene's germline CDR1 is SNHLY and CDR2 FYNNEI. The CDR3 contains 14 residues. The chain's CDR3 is CASNPGQGVEKLFF. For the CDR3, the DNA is TGTGCCAGCAATCCGGGACAGGGAGTGGAAAAACTGTTTTTT.

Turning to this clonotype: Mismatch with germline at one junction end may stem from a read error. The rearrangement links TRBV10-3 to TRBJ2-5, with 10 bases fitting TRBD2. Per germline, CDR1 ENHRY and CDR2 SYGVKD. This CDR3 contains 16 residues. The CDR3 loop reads CASSARAGGPVETQYF. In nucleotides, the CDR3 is TGTGCCAGCAGTGCCCGAGCGGGAGGGCCGGTAGAGACCCAGTACTTC.

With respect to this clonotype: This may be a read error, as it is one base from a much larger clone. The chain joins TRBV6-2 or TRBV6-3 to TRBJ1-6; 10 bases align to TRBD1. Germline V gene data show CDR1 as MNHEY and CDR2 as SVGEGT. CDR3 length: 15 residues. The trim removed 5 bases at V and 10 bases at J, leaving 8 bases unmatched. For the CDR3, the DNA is TGTGCCAGCAGTGCCCCGGGACAGGGGTCCTCACCCCTCCACTTT. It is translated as CASSAPGQGSSPLHF.

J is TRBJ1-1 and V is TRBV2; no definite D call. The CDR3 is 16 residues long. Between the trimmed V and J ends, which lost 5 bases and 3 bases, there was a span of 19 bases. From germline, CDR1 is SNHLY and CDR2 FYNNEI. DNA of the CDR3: TGTGCCAGCAGTTTAGCGCTCCTTAAAGAAGACACTGAAGCTTTCTTT. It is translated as CASSLALLKEDTEAFF.

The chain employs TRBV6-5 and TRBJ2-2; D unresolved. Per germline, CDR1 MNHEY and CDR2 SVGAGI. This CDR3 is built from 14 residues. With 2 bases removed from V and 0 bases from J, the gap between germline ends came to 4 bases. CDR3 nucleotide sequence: TGTGCCAGCAGTTACCAGCCGAACACCGGGGAGCTGTTTTTT. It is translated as CASSYQPNTGELFF.